The entry below describes one T cell receptor (beta chain). This sample is part of a study of technical replicates of blood from several donors. The CDR3 loop spans 13 amino acids. Germline-derived CDR1 and CDR2 are SEHNR and FQNEAQ (reference sequence). With 5 bases removed from V and 1 base from J, the gap between germline ends came to 8 bases. TCRdb keeps only in-frame clones here, not all; method: immunoSEQ multiplex PCR. Altogether roughly 80,000 clones are present, over 95% being singletons, with the ten largest covering about 0.36%. The V and J genes are TRBV7-9 and TRBJ1-1; D ambiguous. The receptor's source is a human donor in good health. The sequenced material came from T cells isolated from PBMCs. The CDR3 DNA follows: TGTGCCAGCAGCGTGTACTGGAACACTGAAGCTTTCTTT. It codes for CASSVYWNTEAFF.